The clone carrying this TCR beta chain appeared a single time. The second PCR ran about 6 to 12 cycles with a sample-barcoded 5' primer and J-beta primers. TCRdb re-called the 5' RACE reads through MiXCR, storing one row per CDR3 protein. The sample shows approximately 1.5 million distinct CDR3 sequences, 42% of them seen only once. Germline CDR1 is MGHDK and CDR2 is SYGVNS. The trim removed 6 bases at V and 4 bases at J, leaving 11 bases unmatched. The CDR3 contains 16 residues. This sample is drawn from a study of blood T cells in healthy people across ages. In the study overall: With template switching, about one barcoded beta molecule was captured per two T cells.

Sequenced: blood. The rearrangement uses TRBV25-1 and TRBJ2-1; 8 nucleotides agree with TRBD2. The clonotype was recovered from a woman younger than 35 in good health. CDR3 residues: CASSPRSRGGYNEQFF. The CDR3 DNA reads TGTGCCAGCAGCCCTAGGAGCCGGGGGGGGTACAATGAGCAGTTCTTC.